This TCR beta chain was recovered during a study of identical twins (TCRdb year 2016). About the study as a whole: To test whether fetal clonotypes persist, this study deep-sequenced TCR alpha and beta repertoires from monozygotic twins, from unrelated adults of various ages, and from cord blood. To rule out contamination, replicate twin experiments were performed at different times with different library preparation protocols. The paper as a whole reports these results and caveats: Zero-insertion analyses could be partly confounded by invariant T cells such as MAIT and iNKT, although diverse VJ usage argued against such confounding for most clonotypes. Compared with coincidental sharing between unrelated individuals, out-of-frame TCR alpha sequences shared between twins showed an excess of sequences with low generation probability. Because the same donors could not be followed over many years, conclusions were based on cross-sectional statistical analysis. Abundant cord blood beta clonotypes carried fewer insertions; young adult naive repertoires showed a weaker similar trend, while memory repertoires showed none. The excess sharing between twins in beta out-of-frame sequences was weaker because fewer shared sequences reduced the signal-to-noise ratio. In monozygotic twins, out-of-frame TCR alpha sharing was systematically underestimated by recombination models, although the models agreed with sharing between unrelated individuals.

Regarding this clonotype: Its target antigen remains unknown. Base qualities are not at hand, and no much larger clone is one base apart.

Every donor was a healthy Caucasian. Using Miltenyi CD45RO+ enrichment and human naive T-cell isolation kits, memory (CD45RO+) and naive T cells were isolated from PBMC. From the cysteine up to the phenylalanine, the CDR3 has a length of 13 residues. The entry retains the CDR3 DNA only, 39 bases that are in frame from base 1. At the junction V is shortened by 2 bases and J by 7 bases, with 6 bases in between. From a lookup of the germline V gene (reference sequence), CDR1 and CDR2 are MNHNY and SVGAGI. Receptor amplification or capture employed 5' RACE. These reads were obtained on an Illumina HiSeq 2000. A universal primer binding site was added through template switching, and the final cDNA carried a unique molecular identifier so that TCR cDNA molecules could be counted accurately. Specific primers in the conserved constant-segment region were used to synthesize first-strand cDNA for the TCR alpha and beta chains. To control for contamination, every cDNA library was double barcoded, receiving both a SMART-Mk sample barcode and Illumina barcodes. TruSeq adapter sequences, together with Illumina sample barcodes, were added in two successive PCR steps. The TCR alpha and beta cDNA libraries were sequenced on the Illumina HiSeq platform using custom primers. For the original study's pipeline: Unique molecular identifiers were extracted from raw reads with MiGEC, and CDR3 positions were determined with MiXCR. Recombination models were inferred per individual with the repgenHMM and IGoR tools using an EM algorithm. The analysis of shared clonotypes was done with the tcR package in R, with sharing normalized by the product of cloneset sizes. To study raw recombination free of thymic and clonal selection effects, out-of-frame nonproductive sequences were analyzed. Through fastp at Q25 and MiXCR, TCRdb rebuilt clones from the public reads, retaining in-frame beta chains. CDR3 protein duplicates are merged, each entry listing the most common genes and DNA. It is TCRdb's table, rather than the study itself, that gives the V and J calls and clone size. For this sample the table gives about 210,000 distinct CDR3 sequences, of which roughly 10% were detected only once. The top ten clonotypes cover just over 5% of the sample.

The clonotype comes from a woman under 30 in good health. The V gene is TRBV6-6 and the J gene is TRBJ1-6; TRBD1 is a possible D gene, resting on 6 matching bases. Material: memory (CD45RO+) T cells sorted from blood. What this sample's cell subset or site label stands for: CD45RO+ enriched T cells. The CDR3 sequence is CASSYGQNSPLHF. The DNA sequence follows: TGTGCCAGCAGTTACGGACAGAATTCACCCCTCCACTTT.